The T cell receptor beta chain under discussion was sequenced for a study of control samples from healthy donors and cancer patients. The V gene lost 3 bases and the J gene lost 4 bases, with 13 bases spanning the gap. The CDR3 spans 15 residues. Germline V gene data show CDR1 as SGHVS and CDR2 as FQNEAQ. Here immunoSEQ multiplex PCR was the method, and the copy in TCRdb shows in-frame clones only, minus some. The sample records 150,000 to 200,000 clones, 70% to 90% being singletons. Sequencing was done on a sample of blood. The rearrangement links TRBV7-8 to TRBJ1-5, with D unclear. This clonotype was sampled from a man younger than 40 in good health. In DNA, the CDR3 is TGTGCCAGCAGCTTCAGTCGTTTGGGGAATCAGCCCCAGCATTTT. This sequence encodes CASSFSRLGNQPQHF.